These 8 T cell receptor beta chains were all obtained from the same sample, sequenced in a study of T-cell memory formation after mild COVID-19. TCRdb re-analysed the 5' RACE reads in MiXCR, keeping a single row per CDR3 protein. The sample consists of around 300,000 distinct CDR3 sequences, approximately 15% of them appearing once. Source material: PBMCs or a T cell subset sorted from them (not recorded which). All receptors derive from a man aged 18 to 30 who had mild COVID-19 (a few samples of this study predate the infection). Cell type and time point are not known.

The chain uses TRBV10-3 and TRBJ1-1; 7 positions match TRBD1. This CDR3 is built from 13 residues. The germline gives CDR1 ENHRY, CDR2 SYGVKD. Trimming took 6 bases from V and 4 from J; bases not matched to a gene: 5. Here the CDR3 reads CAIRVQGTTEAFF. CDR3 coding DNA: TGTGCCATCAGGGTACAGGGGACCACTGAAGCTTTCTTT.

V is TRBV6-6 and J is TRBJ1-3; D gene unclear. CDR1 and CDR2 (germline): MNHNY, SVGAGI (reference sequence). V dropped 11 bases and J dropped 4 bases, with 6 bases sitting between them. CDR3 length: 10 amino acids. The CDR3 DNA is TGTGCCTCCGGGGGAAACACCATATATTTT. Its protein product is CASGGNTIYF.

This clonotype was recorded a few times. V usage is TRBV27 and J usage is TRBJ1-4, with D uncertain. The CDR3 is 15 amino acids. The V gene's germline CDR1 is MNHEY and CDR2 SMNVEV (reference sequence). V lost 6 bases and J 0 bases, leaving 11 bases between the germline ends. CDR3 in amino acids: CASRDGSATNEKLFF. CDR3 in DNA: TGTGCCAGCAGGGATGGGTCGGCAACTAATGAAAAACTGTTTTTT.

The table lists this clonotype with a few counts. CDR3 nucleotides: TGTGCCAGCAAGGCAGGGGGCGGTTCACCCCTCCACTTT. Translating gives CASKAGGGSPLHF. This chain links TRBV28 with TRBJ1-6; the match to TRBD1 covers 8 bases. Trimming cost V 7 bases and J 9 bases; bases outside gene matches: 5. Germline V gene data show CDR1 as MDHEN and CDR2 as SYDVKM. CDR3 length: 13 residues.

The V call is TRBV7-3, the J call TRBJ2-2, with D uncertain. Germline assignment: CDR1 SGHTA and CDR2 FQGTGA. Trimming cost V 4 bases and J 6 bases, with 9 bases left between them. The CDR3 is made up of 13 amino acids. CDR3 bases: TGTGCCAGCAGCTCGCGCTTATCCGGGGAGCTGTTTTTT. Translated: CASSSRLSGELFF.

The chain links TRBV4-1 to TRBJ1-2; D unclear. Germline V gives CDR1 MGHRA, CDR2 YSYEKL. CDR3 size: 17 residues. Trimming left V 0 bases short and J 4 bases short, with 18 bases between. Here the CDR3 DNA reads TGCGCCAGCAGCCAAGAGGTCCCCGTGGCCGACATCTATGGCTACACCTTC. Amino acids: CASSQEVPVADIYGYTF.

The genes are TRBV7-2 and TRBJ1-5, with D possibly TRBD1 on 5 matching bases. CDR1 is SGHTA, CDR2 FQGNSA, per germline. The V end was cut by 3 bases, the J end by 4 bases, with 16 bases between. The CDR3 has 16 amino acids. The CDR3, as DNA: TGTGCCAGCAGCTTTTCCGGGGCGGGGATGAATCAGCCCCAGCATTTT. Its protein is CASSFSGAGMNQPQHF.

This clonotype was seen only a few times. The V gene is TRBV12-3 or TRBV12-4, the J gene TRBJ2-1; 14 positions agree with TRBD2. This CDR3 is built from 15 residues. Trimming removed 8 bases from V and 7 bases from J; junction bases left unmatched: 7. CDR3: CASSERLAGGNEQFF. The CDR3 nucleotides read TGTGCCAGCTCAGAGAGACTAGCGGGGGGGAATGAGCAGTTCTTC.